The T cell receptor beta chain under discussion was sequenced for a study of vaccination and CD4 T cells after COVID-19. Points on this clonotype: Its antigen is unknown.

The Oncomine TCR Beta short-read assay sequenced DNA from cultured CD4+ T cells. It was from cultured CD4+ T cells that genomic DNA was extracted. Each CDR3 protein is one row after TCRdb ran MiXCR on the PCR reads. The repertoire holds 9,000 to 13,000 distinct CDR3 sequences, with around two thirds as singletons. The germline V gene encodes CDR1 DFQATT and CDR2 SNEGSKA (reference sequence). There are 13 residues in the CDR3. V was shortened by 1 base and J by 1 base, with 7 bases between the two germline ends. Treatment of the sample: roughly ten-day PBMC culture with coronavirus spike peptide pools or control peptides (ViraFEST assay). Expanded clonotypes were found by TCR sequencing after peptide-pool stimulation (ViraFEST).

The source of this sequence is a human donor who had recovered from COVID-19. Sequencing was carried out using CD4+ T cells from blood, cultured in vitro. The J gene is TRBJ2-5, the V gene TRBV20-1; D gene ambiguous. This chain's CDR3 is CSARVPSQETQYF. The CDR3 coding sequence is TGCAGTGCTAGAGTCCCCAGCCAAGAGACCCAGTACTTC.